The T cell receptor beta chain described here comes from a study of T-cell memory formation after mild COVID-19. V lost 3 bases to trimming and J lost 3 bases, with 12 bases between them. Germline V gives CDR1 SNHLY, CDR2 FYNNEI. This CDR3 comprises 14 residues. TCRdb called the 5' RACE reads again in MiXCR, with one record for every CDR3 protein. The repertoire consists of roughly 200,000 distinct CDR3 sequences, with approximately 16% occurring once and the leading ten covering around 1.9%. This clonotype has just a few counts. The V and J genes are TRBV2 and TRBJ2-7; D is perhaps TRBD1 (5 bases). The TCR comes from an adult woman who had mild COVID-19 (a few samples of this study predate the infection). Cell type and time point are not known. Sequencing used PBMCs or a T cell subset sorted from them (not recorded which). For the CDR3, the DNA is TGTGCCAGCAGTGATCAAGGGGAATACTACGAGCAGTACTTC. Its protein is CASSDQGEYYEQYF.